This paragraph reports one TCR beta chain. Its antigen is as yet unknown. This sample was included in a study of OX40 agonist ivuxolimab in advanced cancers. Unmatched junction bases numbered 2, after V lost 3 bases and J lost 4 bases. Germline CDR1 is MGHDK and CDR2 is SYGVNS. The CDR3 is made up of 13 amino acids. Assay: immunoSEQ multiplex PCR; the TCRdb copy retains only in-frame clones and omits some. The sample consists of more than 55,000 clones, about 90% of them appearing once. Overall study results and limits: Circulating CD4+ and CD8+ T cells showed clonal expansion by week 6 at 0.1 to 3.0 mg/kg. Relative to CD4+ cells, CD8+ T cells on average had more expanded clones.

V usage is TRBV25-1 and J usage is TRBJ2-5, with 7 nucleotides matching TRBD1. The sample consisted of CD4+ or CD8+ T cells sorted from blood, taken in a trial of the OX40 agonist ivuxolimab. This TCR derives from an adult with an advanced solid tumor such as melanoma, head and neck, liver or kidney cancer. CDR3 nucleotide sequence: TGTGCCAGCAGTGAGAGGGGGCGAGAGACCCAGTACTTC. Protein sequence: CASSERGRETQYF.